This record looks at one T cell receptor (beta chain) sequence and its context. This clonotype was detected many times. Its cognate antigen has yet to be identified. No base-level quality is on record; no much larger clone is a single base apart. Stable Graves' hyperthyroidism was defined as no progression to ophthalmopathy during 18 months of follow-up. Hyperthyroidism patients were aged 18 to 65 years and newly diagnosed, with disease duration of less than 2 months. Exclusion was applied to patients with uncontrolled infections, other autoimmune diseases, pregnancy or lactation. Diagnoses were based on clinical symptoms, serum thyroxine and TRAb, thyroid ultrasound and orbital computed tomography. PBMCs were isolated from more than 9 ml of fresh peripheral blood by Ficoll-Paque density gradient centrifugation. Trizol reagent was used to extract total RNA, and RNA quality was then checked on an Agilent 2100 Bioanalyzer.

Its CDR3 holds 15 amino acids, cysteine through phenylalanine. Only the CDR3 DNA is retained, 45 bases long and in frame from the first base. The germline V gene gives CDR1 as SNHLY and CDR2 as FYNNEI. V is cut back by 7 bases and J by 2 bases, with 11 bases in the junction unmatched. The data derive from a study of T cells in Graves' hyperthyroidism and ophthalmopathy (dated by TCRdb to 2018 to 2020). Some background on the complete study: Peripheral blood samples were taken at the time of initial diagnosis, prior to any treatment. For training and testing, the approximately 97 patients in the discovery cohort were randomly divided in a 7:3 ratio. Thyroid tissue and blood T-cell repertoires from six Graves' hyperthyroidism patients were also compared in the study. Whether ophthalmopathy could be predicted prospectively was tested in an independent validation cohort made up of 18 to 20 hyperthyroidism patients plus 17 patients who later progressed to ophthalmopathy. Once sampling was done, hyperthyroidism patients were given methimazole at a starting dose of 30 mg daily, whereas ophthalmopathy patients were given high-dose intravenous methylprednisolone. According to the paper, TCR Vbeta CDR3 sequencing was carried out on 120 to 150 peripheral blood samples, which came from more than 40 ophthalmopathy, fewer than 80 hyperthyroidism and roughly 17 progressor patients. TCR V-J signatures able to tell the groups apart were searched for in a discovery cohort of more than 90 patients, of whom over 40 had Graves' ophthalmopathy and more than 55 had stable Graves' hyperthyroidism. The study at large found these results: Most expanded thyroid clonotypes (frequency above 0.001) were also detected in blood, a finding suggesting that blood repertoires may reflect thyroid immune responses. In validation, the model predicted progression to ophthalmopathy a median of approximately 6.3 months before onset, with roughly 71% sensitivity and 72.22% specificity. No statistical method was used to set the sample size in advance, and investigators knew the group allocation. Ophthalmopathy was separated from stable hyperthyroidism by a 13 V-J signature model, with 87.88% sensitivity and 81% to 82% specificity obtained in cross-validation and 80%/75% obtained in testing.

The TCR beta CDR3 regions were amplified from the RNA transcripts. The first round of RT-PCR for the TCR CDR3 was performed with the HTBI primer set and the Qiagen OneStep RT-PCR kit. A second multiplex PCR round built the libraries, followed by size selection and purification. The libraries were sequenced on an Illumina HiSeq2000 using paired-end 100 bp reads. The study's own analysis went as follows. Raw data were processed with SOAPnuke, discarding reads with adapters, uncalled bases, mean Phred below 15, or no exact constant-primer or identifier match. High-quality paired reads were merged with COPE v1.2.5, and unique nucleotide sequences were defined as clonotypes. MiTCR v1.1 was used to align clonotypes to the IMGT TRBV, TRBD and TRBJ reference segments. Only V-J combinations with frequency above 0.0001, covering roughly 99% of repertoires, were analysed. A TCS score was defined as the ratio of F50 (clonal expansion) to E x V (chaos), with BLOSUM62-based TCRdist applied between CDR3 peptides within each V-J. Welch's t-statistics and random forest reduced 500 to 550 V-J features to some 14, which were used in a naive Bayes classifier (R e1071). The public reads were run again by TCRdb, first through fastp at Q25 and then through MiXCR, and only productive beta chains were kept. Every distinct CDR3 protein forms one entry, paired with its most common genes and DNA. The V and J calls reflect TCRdb's pipeline rather than the authors' work. The sample records some 500,000 distinct CDR3 sequences, around an eighth of which are singletons. About a sixth of the sample lies in the top ten.

The sequence derives from a woman younger than 35 with Graves' hyperthyroidism. The V gene is TRBV2 and the J gene is TRBJ2-7; TRBD2 matches 7 bases in the middle. The specimen was blood. The CDR3 sequence is CASNQVTSDAYEQYF. The DNA reads TGTGCCAGCAACCAGGTTACTAGCGATGCCTACGAGCAGTACTTC.